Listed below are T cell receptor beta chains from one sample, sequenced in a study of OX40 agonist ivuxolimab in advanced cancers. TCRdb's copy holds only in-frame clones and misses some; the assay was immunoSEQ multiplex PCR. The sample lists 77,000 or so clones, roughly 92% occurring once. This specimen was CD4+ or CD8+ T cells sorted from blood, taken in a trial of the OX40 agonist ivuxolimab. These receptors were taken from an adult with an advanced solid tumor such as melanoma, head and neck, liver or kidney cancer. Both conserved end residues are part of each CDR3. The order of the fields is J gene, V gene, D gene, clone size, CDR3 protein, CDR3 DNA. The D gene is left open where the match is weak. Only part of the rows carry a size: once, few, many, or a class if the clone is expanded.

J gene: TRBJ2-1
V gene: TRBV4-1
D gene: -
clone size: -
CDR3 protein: CASSQEGPNNEQFF
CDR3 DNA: TGCGCCAGCAGCCAAGAAGGGCCGAACAATGAGCAGTTCTTC

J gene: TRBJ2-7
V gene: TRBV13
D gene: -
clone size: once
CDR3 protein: CASSSGRAYEQYF
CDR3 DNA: TGTGCCAGCAGCTCGGGACGGGCCTACGAGCAGTACTTC

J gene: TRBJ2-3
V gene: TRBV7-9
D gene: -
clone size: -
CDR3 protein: CASTDTQYF
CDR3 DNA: TGTGCCAGCACAGATACGCAGTATTTT

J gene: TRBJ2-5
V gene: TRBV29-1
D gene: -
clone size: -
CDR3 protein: CSVTFTSRETQYF
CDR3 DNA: TGCAGCGTTACCTTCACTAGCCGGGAGACCCAGTACTTC

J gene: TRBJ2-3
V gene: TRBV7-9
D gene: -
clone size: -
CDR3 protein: CASSPRDIDTDTQYF
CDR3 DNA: TGTGCCAGCAGCCCCCGGGACATAGACACAGATACGCAGTATTTT

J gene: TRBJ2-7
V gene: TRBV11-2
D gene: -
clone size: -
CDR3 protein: CASSLSGVREQYF
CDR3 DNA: TGTGCCAGCAGCTTATCTGGTGTTCGGGAGCAGTACTTC

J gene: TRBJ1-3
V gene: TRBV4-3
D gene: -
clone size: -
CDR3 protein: CASSQGIGSSGNTIYF
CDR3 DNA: TGCGCCAGCAGCCAAGGGATAGGGAGCTCTGGAAACACCATATATTTT

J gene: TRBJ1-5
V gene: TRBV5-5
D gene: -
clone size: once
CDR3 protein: CASSLVGGSNQPQHF
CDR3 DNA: TGTGCCAGCAGCTTAGTGGGGGGAAGCAATCAGCCCCAGCATTTT

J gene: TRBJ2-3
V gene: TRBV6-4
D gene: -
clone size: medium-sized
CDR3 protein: CASSVEGGGSDTQYF
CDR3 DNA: TGTGCCAGCAGTGTGGAGGGGGGTGGGTCAGATACGCAGTATTTT

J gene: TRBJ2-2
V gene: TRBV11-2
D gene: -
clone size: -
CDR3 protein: CASSSGANTGELFF
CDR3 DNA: TGTGCCAGCAGCTCGGGAGCGAACACCGGGGAGCTGTTTTTT

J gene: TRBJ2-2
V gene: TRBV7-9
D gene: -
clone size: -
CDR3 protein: CASSRLGELFF
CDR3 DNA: TGTGCCAGCAGCCGTCTCGGGGAGCTGTTTTTT

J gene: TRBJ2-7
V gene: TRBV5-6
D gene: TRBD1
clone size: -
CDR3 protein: CASTGQDYEQYF
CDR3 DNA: TGTGCCAGCACGGGACAGGACTACGAGCAGTACTTC

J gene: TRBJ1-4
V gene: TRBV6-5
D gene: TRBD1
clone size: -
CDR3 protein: CASTDRVFGEKLFF
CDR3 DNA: TGTGCCAGCACTGACAGGGTGTTTGGTGAAAAACTGTTTTTT

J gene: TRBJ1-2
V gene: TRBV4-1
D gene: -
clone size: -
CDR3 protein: CASSQEGANYGYTF
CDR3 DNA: TGCGCCAGCAGCCAAGAAGGGGCTAACTATGGCTACACCTTC

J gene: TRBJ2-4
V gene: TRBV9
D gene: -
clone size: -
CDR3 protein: CASSSSSGNIQYF
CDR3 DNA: TGTGCCAGCAGCTCTTCCAGCGGGAACATTCAGTACTTC

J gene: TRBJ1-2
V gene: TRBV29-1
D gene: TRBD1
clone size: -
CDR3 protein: CSVAQGDGYTF
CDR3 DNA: TGCAGCGTTGCGCAGGGGGACGGCTACACCTTC

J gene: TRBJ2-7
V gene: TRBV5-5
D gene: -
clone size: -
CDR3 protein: CASSLTGSYEQYF
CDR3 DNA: TGTGCCAGCAGCTTGACAGGTTCCTACGAGCAGTACTTC

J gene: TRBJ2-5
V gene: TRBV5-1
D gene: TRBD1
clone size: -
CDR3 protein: CASRKTGAYETQYF
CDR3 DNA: TGCGCCAGCAGGAAGACAGGGGCGTACGAGACCCAGTACTTC

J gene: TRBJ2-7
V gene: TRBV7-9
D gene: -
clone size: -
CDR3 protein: CASSFPGPSYEQYF
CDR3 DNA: TGTGCCAGCAGCTTCCCGGGACCTTCCTACGAGCAGTACTTC

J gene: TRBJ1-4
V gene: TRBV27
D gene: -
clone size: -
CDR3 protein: CASSTDPLAYEKLFF
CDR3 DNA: TGTGCCAGCAGTACCGACCCACTAGCTTATGAAAAACTGTTTTTT

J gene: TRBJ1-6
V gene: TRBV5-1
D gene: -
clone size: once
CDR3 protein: CASSLSKSYNSPLHF
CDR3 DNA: TGCGCCAGCAGCTTATCCAAATCCTATAATTCACCCCTCCACTTT

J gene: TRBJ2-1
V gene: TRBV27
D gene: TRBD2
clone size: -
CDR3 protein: CASRISGGPGNEQFF
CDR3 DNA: TGTGCCAGCAGGATTAGCGGGGGGCCAGGAAATGAGCAGTTCTTC

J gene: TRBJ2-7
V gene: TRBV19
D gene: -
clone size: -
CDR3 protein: CASSIGGKGYEQYF
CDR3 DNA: TGTGCCAGTAGTATCGGTGGCAAAGGTTACGAGCAGTACTTC

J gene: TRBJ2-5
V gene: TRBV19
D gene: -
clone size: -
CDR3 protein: CASSGRGVRGDQYF
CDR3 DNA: TGTGCCAGCTCGGGCAGGGGGGTCCGGGGGGACCAGTACTTC

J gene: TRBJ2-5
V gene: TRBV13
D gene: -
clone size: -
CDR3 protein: CASSTYPGGPQETQYF
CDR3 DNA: TGTGCCAGCAGCACATACCCCGGTGGACCCCAAGAGACCCAGTACTTC

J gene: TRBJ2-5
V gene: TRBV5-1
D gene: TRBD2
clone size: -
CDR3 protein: CASSLRGLAGGETQYF
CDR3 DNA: TGCGCCAGCAGCTTACGAGGACTAGCGGGGGGAGAGACCCAGTACTTC

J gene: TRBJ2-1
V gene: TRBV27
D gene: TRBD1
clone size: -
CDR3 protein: CASSLRAGGYNEQFF
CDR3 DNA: TGTGCCAGCAGTTTAAGGGCAGGGGGCTACAATGAGCAGTTCTTC

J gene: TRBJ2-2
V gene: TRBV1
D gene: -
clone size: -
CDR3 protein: CTSLMGPAGDTGELFF
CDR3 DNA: TGCACCAGCCTGATGGGGCCAGCGGGAGACACCGGGGAGCTGTTTTTT

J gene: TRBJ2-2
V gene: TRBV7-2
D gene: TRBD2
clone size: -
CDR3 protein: CASSLVGLSGGDTGELFF
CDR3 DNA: TGTGCCAGCAGCTTAGTTGGACTTAGCGGGGGGGACACCGGGGAGCTGTTTTTT

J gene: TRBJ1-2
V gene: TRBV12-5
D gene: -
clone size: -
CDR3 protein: CASGLTHSLGYTF
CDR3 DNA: TGTGCTAGTGGTTTGACCCACAGCCTTGGCTACACCTTC

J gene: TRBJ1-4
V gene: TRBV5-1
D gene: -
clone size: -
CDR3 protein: CASSFGREGEKLFF
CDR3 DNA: TGCGCCAGCAGCTTCGGCAGGGAAGGAGAAAAACTGTTTTTT

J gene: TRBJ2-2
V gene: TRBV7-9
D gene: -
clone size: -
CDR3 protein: CASSYSPELFF
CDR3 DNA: TGTGCCAGCAGCTATTCCCCGGAGCTGTTTTTT

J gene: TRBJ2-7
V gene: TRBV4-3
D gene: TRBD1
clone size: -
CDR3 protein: CASSHGQGANEQYF
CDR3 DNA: TGCGCCAGCAGCCATGGACAGGGGGCCAACGAGCAGTACTTC